One sample yielded the 20 T cell receptor beta chains listed below, sequenced in a study of Ad26.COV2.S vaccination and SARS-CoV-2 variants. Treatment in this sample: roughly 19 received Ad26.COV2.S at low or high dose, single or two shots; roughly 5 received placebo; per-sample allocation not given. Sampling happened 63 days after the first vaccine or placebo injection. Assay used: immunoSEQ multiplex PCR; TCRdb lists only in-frame clones, some missing. The table lists approximately 480,000 clones, around 88% of them singletons. The sequencing here drew on peripheral blood, taken in a trial of Ad26.COV2.S vaccine versus placebo. These TCRs come from a person aged 18-60 years who received the Ad26.COV2.S COVID-19 vaccine or a placebo.

The rearrangement joins TRBV5-4 to TRBJ2-7; D possibly corresponds to TRBD2 (6 bases). Germline V gene sequence: CDR1 SGHNT, CDR2 YYREEE (reference sequence). V was clipped by 0 bases and J by 3 bases, with 10 bases between them. The CDR3 extends over 14 amino acids. CDR3 residues: CASSLVGGDYEQYF. As DNA, the CDR3 is TGTGCCAGCAGCTTGGTAGGAGGGGACTACGAGCAGTACTTC.

The V gene is TRBV6-5, the J gene TRBJ1-1; tentative D call: TRBD1 (5 bases). Germline CDR1 is MNHEY and CDR2 is SVGAGI. This CDR3 has 15 residues. V was shortened by 6 bases and J by 3 bases, with 17 bases between the two germline ends. The CDR3 spells CASSRGGRGDTEAFF. CDR3 coding DNA: TGTGCCAGCAGCCGGGGAGGTCGGGGGGACACTGAAGCTTTCTTT.

The rearrangement links TRBV12-3 or TRBV12-4 to TRBJ1-1; perhaps TRBD1 as D (5 bases). This CDR3 is 13 amino acids long. The V gene lost 4 bases and the J gene lost 1 base, with 7 bases spanning the gap. In DNA, the CDR3 is TGTGCCAGCAGTTCGGGGGGGAACACTGAAGCTTTCTTT. Its protein is CASSSGGNTEAFF.

The rearrangement joins TRBV28 to TRBJ2-2; the D gene is possibly TRBD2 (5 bases). In germline, CDR1 is MDHEN, CDR2 SYDVKM. V was trimmed by 3 bases and J by 0 bases, leaving 8 bases between them. The CDR3 runs to 15 residues. CDR3 sequence (DNA): TGTGCCAGCAGTTTCCAGCGGTCGAACACCGGGGAGCTGTTTTTT. Protein product: CASSFQRSNTGELFF.

This chain links TRBV4-3 with TRBJ2-3; 11 nucleotides match TRBD1. The CDR3 spans 19 residues. The V gene's germline CDR1 is LGHNA and CDR2 YSLEER. Trimming cost V 3 bases and J 1 base; bases outside gene matches: 12. CDR3 residues: CASSHPRDRGKTGTDTQYF. For the CDR3, the DNA is TGCGCCAGCAGCCACCCTCGGGACAGGGGGAAAACAGGCACAGATACGCAGTATTTT.

V gene TRBV6-5 combines with J gene TRBJ2-7; D remains ambiguous. CDR1 is MNHEY, CDR2 SVGAGI, per germline. This CDR3 is 13 amino acids long. V dropped 8 bases and J dropped 0 bases, with 11 bases sitting between them. CDR3 nucleotide sequence: TGTGCCAGCTCCAGCGCATACTCCTACGAGCAGTACTTC. This encodes CASSSAYSYEQYF.

This clone was seen a handful of times. The V call is TRBV7-6, the J call TRBJ2-1; D is unclear. This CDR3 is 15 amino acids long. V lost 5 bases to trimming and J lost 5 bases, with 16 bases between them. Germline V gene sequence: CDR1 SGHVS, CDR2 FNYEAQ. CDR3 in DNA: TGTGCCAGCAGCCGACTTGTCCTAAAAGACAATGAGCAGTTCTTC. Its protein product is CASSRLVLKDNEQFF.

The rearrangement links TRBV5-1 to TRBJ2-3, with 11 nucleotides matching TRBD2. CDR1 is SGHRS, CDR2 YFSETQ, per germline. Germline trimming cut 3 bases from V and 0 bases from J; bases unmatched to any gene: 15. The CDR3 runs 20 residues. The CDR3 DNA sequence: TGCGCCAGCAGCTCCCGGCCCGTAGCGGGAGGGCTTGGGAGCACAGATACGCAGTATTTT. It encodes CASSSRPVAGGLGSTDTQYF.

The rearrangement links TRBV30 to TRBJ2-7, with 9 bases lining up with TRBD1. Trimming at V came to 7 bases and at J to 6 bases, leaving 13 bases not matched to a gene. The CDR3 sequence is 14 residues long. The germline gives CDR1 GTSNPN, CDR2 SVGIG (reference sequence). The CDR3 sequence is CAFDAGTGSLEQYF. The CDR3 region has the DNA TGTGCCTTCGACGCCGGGACAGGGTCCCTCGAGCAGTACTTC. The full variable domain, completed using reference TRBV30 and TRBJ2-7, is SQTIHQWPATLVQPVGSPLSLECTVEGTSNPNLYWYRQAAGRGLQLLFYSVGIGQISSEVPQNLSASRPQDRQFILSSKKLLLSDSGFYLCAFDAGTGSLEQYFGPGTRLTVT.

J is TRBJ2-7 and V is TRBV30, with D uncertain. The CDR3 has 12 amino acids. The ends were cut back, 2 bases at V and 0 bases at J, with 5 bases in the middle. Germline values: CDR1 GTSNPN, CDR2 SVGIG (reference sequence). In nucleotides, the CDR3 is TGTGCCTGGAGTAAGAGCTCCTACGAGCAGTACTTC. Protein: CAWSKSSYEQYF.

The chain employs TRBV2 and TRBJ2-2; 9 nucleotides match TRBD1. The ends lost 6 bases at V and 4 bases at J; junction bases unmatched: 6. The germline gives CDR1 SNHLY, CDR2 FYNNEI. The CDR3 is made up of 15 amino acids. The CDR3: CASSVDRGLTGELFF. CDR3 coding DNA: TGTGCCAGCAGCGTGGACAGGGGTCTCACCGGGGAGCTGTTTTTT.

The J gene is TRBJ1-6, the V gene TRBV19, with 9 bases matching TRBD1. Germline values: CDR1 LNHDA, CDR2 SQIVND (reference sequence). Trimming at V came to 6 bases and at J to 4 bases, leaving 10 bases not matched to a gene. This CDR3 has 17 amino acids. The CDR3 is CASRPGTGFGYNSPLHF. CDR3 nucleotides: TGTGCCAGTAGACCCGGGACAGGGTTTGGGTATAATTCACCCCTCCACTTT. Drawing the rest from reference TRBV19 and TRBJ1-6, the complete variable domain is DGGITQSPKYLFRKEGQNVTLSCEQNLNHDAMYWYRQDPGQGLRLIYYSQIVNDFQKGDIAEGYSVSREKKESFPLTVTSAQKNPTAFYLCASRPGTGFGYNSPLHFGNGTRLTVT.

This rearrangement joins TRBV4-3 to TRBJ2-3, with TRBD2 as a possible D gene (6 bases). Germline V gene sequence: CDR1 LGHNA, CDR2 YSLEER. Trimming took 1 base from V and 6 from J, leaving 11 bases between them. This CDR3 is built from 14 residues. CDR3 region: CASSQAGVSDTQYF. The CDR3, as DNA: TGCGCCAGCAGCCAAGCGGGGGTCTCCGATACGCAGTATTTT.

This chain joins TRBV4-3 and TRBJ1-1; the match to TRBD1 covers 11 bases. Germline V CDR1 and CDR2: LGHNA, YSLEER. The ends lost 8 bases at V and 6 bases at J; junction bases unmatched: 8. This CDR3 region has 14 residues. CDR3 sequence reads: CASRLGDRGSEAFF. The DNA of the CDR3 is TGCGCCAGCCGACTCGGGGACAGGGGGTCTGAAGCTTTCTTT.

The chain couples TRBV5-1 to TRBJ2-1; 11 nucleotides line up with TRBD2. This CDR3 comprises 19 residues. CDR1 and CDR2 (germline): SGHRS, YFSETQ. V lost 4 bases, J lost 5 bases, and 17 bases stayed unmatched. CDR3 region: CASSLEGLAADDQNNEQFF. CDR3 nucleotide sequence: TGCGCCAGCAGCCTAGAGGGACTAGCGGCCGACGACCAGAACAATGAGCAGTTCTTC.

V gene TRBV28 combines with J gene TRBJ1-2; TRBD1 matches at 8 bases. Germline CDR1 is MDHEN and CDR2 is SYDVKM. CDR3 length equals 14 residues. V trimming: 4 bases; J trimming: 8 bases; junction bases outside the gene matches: 9. CDR3 in amino acids: CASSSAGGALGYTF. For the CDR3, the DNA is TGTGCCAGCAGTTCTGCAGGGGGCGCTTTGGGCTACACCTTC.

This rearrangement joins TRBV6-2 or TRBV6-3 to TRBJ2-7; tentatively, D is TRBD1 (6 bases). The germline V and J ends were trimmed by 5 bases and 5 bases, with 22 bases remaining between them. Germline V gene sequence: CDR1 MNHEY, CDR2 SVGEGT. The CDR3 runs 16 residues. In nucleotides, the CDR3 is TGTGCCAGCAGTGCCCTGGCAGGGGCAATCACCCACGAGCAGTACTTC. Its translation is CASSALAGAITHEQYF.

This chain connects TRBV7-8 to TRBJ2-1; 8 bases align to TRBD2. Germline lookup yields CDR1 SGHVS and CDR2 FQNEAQ. The CDR3 covers 15 residues. With 5 bases clipped from V and 5 bases from J, the junction kept 8 bases outside the gene matches. The CDR3 protein is CASSPRGGGDNEQFF. The CDR3 DNA reads TGTGCCAGCAGCCCCCGGGGGGGAGGGGACAATGAGCAGTTCTTC. The full variable domain, its missing parts supplied by reference TRBV7-8 and TRBJ2-1, is GAGVSQSPRYKVAKRGQDVALRCDPISGHVSLFWYQQALGQGPEFLTYFQNEAQLDKSGLPSDRFFAERPEGSVSTLKIQRTQQEDSAVYLCASSPRGGGDNEQFFGPGTRLTVL.

The chain joins TRBV7-2 to TRBJ1-1; D gene unclear. The CDR3 is made up of 15 amino acids. CDR1 and CDR2 (germline): SGHTA, FQGNSA. V was pared by 1 base and J by 5 bases, with 14 bases between. CDR3 bases: TGTGCCAGCAGCTTAGGGTTAGGGCGGAATACTGAAGCTTTCTTT. This sequence encodes CASSLGLGRNTEAFF.

The CDR3 nucleotides are TGTGCCAGCAGCCAAGGACAGCGGATGGGCGAGCAGTACTTC. The encoded protein is CASSQGQRMGEQYF. The V gene is TRBV3-1 (or the pseudogene TRBV3-2), the J gene TRBJ2-7; D could derive from TRBD1 or TRBD2 (5 bases each). The CDR3 is 14 residues long. Germline V gene lookup returns CDR1 LGHDT and CDR2 YNNKEL (reference sequence). The V and J ends lost 1 base and 6 bases respectively, with 13 bases between them.